These 28 T cell receptor beta chains came from one sample sequenced in a study of cytomegalovirus exposure and HLA in healthy donors. The method was immunoSEQ multiplex PCR; TCRdb's version includes in-frame clones alone and lacks a portion of them. The sample records about 130,000 clones, about 91% being singletons. The sequenced material came from PBMCs. These receptors were obtained from a woman between 18 and 29 years old in good health and CMV-seronegative.

The V gene is TRBV19, the J gene TRBJ2-2; D uncertain. This CDR3 spans 16 amino acids. CDR1 is LNHDA and CDR2 is SQIVND in the germline V gene (reference sequence). Trimming shortened V by 6 bases and J by 0 bases, and 14 bases separated the two germline ends. The CDR3 coding sequence is TGTGCCAGTAGCAGGATCTATGGCCCGAACACCGGGGAGCTGTTTTTT. This gives the protein CASSRIYGPNTGELFF.

The gene calls are TRBV29-1 and TRBJ1-5; D is ambiguous. Trimming pared 6 bases from V and 3 bases from J, leaving 9 bases between. The CDR3 is made up of 12 amino acids. Germline V lookup: CDR1 SQVTM, CDR2 ANQGSEA. The CDR3 protein is CSVTLPNQPQHF. CDR3 DNA: TGCAGCGTCACATTGCCCAATCAGCCCCAGCATTTT.

This clone was seen only once. The chain couples TRBV7-8 to TRBJ1-3; tentatively, D is TRBD1 (5 bases). Trimming stripped 5 bases from V and 5 bases from J, with 16 bases between. The CDR3 extends over 15 amino acids. Germline CDR1 is SGHVS and CDR2 is FQNEAQ. CDR3 nucleotides: TGTGCCAGCAGCGATTGGACCAACAGGCGAAACACCATATATTTT. Encoded protein: CASSDWTNRRNTIYF.

J is TRBJ1-5 and V is TRBV6-6, with a possible D match to TRBD1 (6 bases). Trimming took off 8 bases at V and 1 base at J, with 9 bases between the two ends. Germline values: CDR1 MNHNY, CDR2 SVGAGI (reference sequence). The CDR3 runs to 13 residues. The CDR3 bases are TGTGCCAGCCAGAGGGGGAGCAATCAGCCCCAGCATTTT. Its translation: CASQRGSNQPQHF.

Turning to this clone: Germline and junction disagree at one end, which may indicate a read error. This chain connects TRBV6-1 to TRBJ2-2; 8 bases match TRBD1. CDR3 length: 15 amino acids. Germline V gives CDR1 MNHNS, CDR2 SASEGT. The CDR3 here is CASREGTGNTGELFF. CDR3 in DNA: TGTGCCAGCAGGGAAGGGACAGGGAACACCGGGGAGCTGTTTTTT.

V and J are TRBV9 and TRBJ2-5; possible D gene TRBD1, 7 bases. Germline V gene lookup returns CDR1 SGDLS and CDR2 YYNGEE. The CDR3 consists of 13 residues. Trimming cost V 0 bases and J 7 bases, with 10 bases left between them. The CDR3 is CASSVGQGGTQYF. The CDR3 nucleotides are TGTGCCAGCAGCGTAGGCCAGGGGGGGACCCAGTACTTC.

The chain employs TRBV2 and TRBJ2-3, with D perhaps TRBD2 (5 bases). The germline V and J ends were trimmed by 10 bases and 5 bases, with 7 bases remaining between them. The CDR3 runs to 10 residues. Germline loops: CDR1 SNHLY, CDR2 FYNNEI. The CDR3 DNA sequence: TGTGCCACCGAGGGAGATACGCAGTATTTT. The encoded protein is CATEGDTQYF.

The V gene is TRBV5-4, the J gene TRBJ2-1; tentative D call: TRBD2 (5 bases). Germline-derived CDR1 and CDR2 are SGHNT and YYREEE (reference sequence). Deletions cut 4 bases from V and 9 bases from J, with 23 bases between. This CDR3 region has 16 residues. The CDR3 region is CASSLVPGSRYGEQFF. CDR3 DNA: TGTGCCAGCAGCCTTGTCCCGGGATCGAGGTACGGTGAGCAGTTCTTC.

The CDR3 DNA reads TGTGCCAGCAGCTTGGACAGGGTCGCCCCGCGAGTCTATGGCTACACCTTC. Protein product: CASSLDRVAPRVYGYTF. V is TRBV5-6 and J is TRBJ1-2; D possibly corresponds to TRBD1 (6 bases). V dropped 0 bases and J dropped 4 bases, with 19 bases sitting between them. Germline V gene lookup returns CDR1 SGHDT and CDR2 YYEEEE. This CDR3 is built from 17 residues. Complete variable domain (other parts from reference TRBV5-6 and TRBJ1-2): DAGVTQSPTHLIKTRGQQVTLRCSPKSGHDTVSWYQQALGQGPQFIFQYYEEEERQRGNFPDRFSGHQFPNYSSELNVNALLLGDSALYLCASSLDRVAPRVYGYTFGSGTRLTVV.

This chain connects TRBV18 to TRBJ1-5, with D tentatively TRBD1 (6 bases). Germline V CDR1 and CDR2: KGHSH, LQKENI. The CDR3 extends over 15 amino acids. V was trimmed by 5 bases and J by 7 bases, leaving 18 bases between them. This CDR3 is CASSSTGNRQQPQHF. The CDR3 DNA reads as TGTGCCAGCTCATCCACAGGGAATAGGCAGCAGCCCCAGCATTTT.

J is TRBJ2-1 and V is TRBV27, with 9 bases identical to TRBD2. Germline assignment: CDR1 MNHEY and CDR2 SMNVEV (reference sequence). This CDR3 has 15 residues. The V gene end was trimmed by 5 bases and the J gene end by 5 bases; junction bases not matched to a gene: 7. CDR3: CASSLQRGVHNEQFF. The CDR3 nucleotides read TGTGCCAGCAGTCTCCAGCGGGGGGTCCACAATGAGCAGTTCTTC.

J is TRBJ2-5 and V is TRBV6-1; a possible D gene is TRBD1 (7 bases). In germline, CDR1 is MNHNS, CDR2 SASEGT. Trimming cost V 1 base and J 3 bases, with 12 bases left between them. The CDR3 spans 15 residues. The CDR3 is CASSEVAGGKETQYF. The DNA for the CDR3 is TGTGCCAGCAGTGAAGTAGCAGGGGGGAAAGAGACCCAGTACTTC.

The chain has TRBV19 and TRBJ1-2; 10 nucleotides line up with TRBD1. V lost 6 bases and J lost 2; bases outside the gene matches: 0. CDR1 is LNHDA and CDR2 is SQIVND in the germline V gene (reference sequence). This CDR3 comprises 13 residues. The CDR3 coding sequence is TGTGCCAGTAGGGACAGGGGGAACTATGGCTACACCTTC. It codes for CASRDRGNYGYTF.

The rearrangement uses TRBV6-5 and TRBJ1-6; weak D call: TRBD1 (5 bases). Trimming cost V 0 bases and J 9 bases, with 12 bases left between them. The CDR3 is 15 residues long. The germline CDR1 and CDR2 sequences are MNHEY and SVGAGI. Here the CDR3 DNA reads TGTGCCAGCAGTTACTCGACAGAGGCTCGTTCACCCCTCCACTTT. Its protein is CASSYSTEARSPLHF.

This chain connects TRBV4-2 to TRBJ2-1; D may be TRBD2 (6 bases). CDR1 and CDR2 from the germline V gene are LGHNA and YNFKEQ. Trimming pared 0 bases from V and 5 bases from J, leaving 17 bases between. The length of the CDR3 is 17 residues. CDR3 nucleotides: TGTGCCAGCAGCCAAGATGTGGGCGGGGCGCGTAACAATGAGCAGTTCTTC. Amino acid sequence: CASSQDVGGARNNEQFF.

V is TRBV18 and J is TRBJ1-3; D is unresolved. Germline CDR1 is KGHSH and CDR2 is LQKENI. The CDR3 totals 17 residues. Trimming took 1 base from V and 7 from J, leaving 20 bases between them. CDR3 in DNA: TGTGCCAGCTCACCACTCCAAGGGTCGCAGACGGGGAACACCATATATTTT. Protein sequence: CASSPLQGSQTGNTIYF.

This chain joins TRBV15 and TRBJ1-2, with D unresolved. The germline gives CDR1 LNHNV, CDR2 YYDKDF (reference sequence). V dropped 10 bases and J dropped 4 bases, with 22 bases sitting between them. The CDR3 is made up of 15 amino acids. CDR3 sequence reads: CASRREITDLYGYTF. CDR3 coding DNA: TGTGCCAGCAGGAGGGAGATAACAGATCTCTATGGCTACACCTTC.

The chain joins TRBV5-4 to TRBJ1-6; 9 bases fit TRBD1. V shed 4 bases and J 5 bases; nucleotides not matched to a gene: 7. The CDR3 is 16 residues long. CDR1 is SGHNT and CDR2 is YYREEE in the germline V gene (reference sequence). CDR3 amino acids: CASSPERTGDNSPLHF. CDR3 in DNA: TGTGCCAGCAGCCCAGAAAGGACAGGGGATAATTCACCCCTCCACTTT.

This sequence joins TRBV19 and TRBJ1-1; maybe TRBD1 (6 bases). The V end lost 7 bases, the J end lost 0 bases, and 15 bases lay between the germline ends. CDR1 is LNHDA, CDR2 SQIVND, per germline (reference sequence). This CDR3 region has 15 residues. The CDR3 region has the DNA TGTGCCAGTACCTTATCCCCAGGGGTGAACACTGAAGCTTTCTTT. Translation gives CASTLSPGVNTEAFF.

The chain carries TRBV9 and TRBJ1-2; TRBD1 matches at 8 bases. CDR3 size: 14 residues. Germline values: CDR1 SGDLS, CDR2 YYNGEE. V shed 5 bases, J shed 7 bases, and the junction held 10 bases outside the gene matches. CDR3 region: CASSTTSGTGGYTF. The DNA of the CDR3 is TGTGCCAGCAGTACTACTTCCGGGACAGGTGGCTACACCTTC.

The chain joins TRBV19 to TRBJ1-5; 8 bases are shared with TRBD1. The CDR3 runs 12 residues. The J segment lost 5 bases and the V segment lost 11 bases, leaving 5 bases of the junction unmatched. Germline V gene lookup returns CDR1 LNHDA and CDR2 SQIVND (reference sequence). CDR3 sequence: CAGGTGYQPQHF. The CDR3 DNA reads as TGTGCCGGGGGGACAGGTTATCAGCCCCAGCATTTT.

Here the CDR3 reads CSVVGRTGHSYEQYF. The CDR3 DNA follows: TGCAGCGTTGTAGGTCGGACAGGACACTCCTACGAGCAGTACTTC. This chain links TRBV29-1 with TRBJ2-7; 7 bases line up with TRBD1. CDR3 size: 15 residues. After removal of 4 bases from V and 0 bases from J, the junction contained 9 bases not matched to a gene. Germline CDR1 reads SQVTM; CDR2 reads ANQGSEA.

The V call is TRBV5-1, the J call TRBJ1-4, with 8 bases identical to TRBD1. Per the germline V gene, CDR1 is SGHRS and CDR2 is YFSETQ. The trim removed 0 bases at V and 5 bases at J, leaving 3 bases unmatched. CDR3 length equals 15 residues. CDR3 nucleotides: TGCGCCAGCAGCTTGGGGACAGGGAGAAATGAAAAACTGTTTTTT. Protein sequence: CASSLGTGRNEKLFF.

Notes on this clone: The sample contains more than one DNA sequence encoding this CDR3. This rearrangement joins TRBV7-9 to TRBJ2-1, with D uncertain. The germline V and J ends were trimmed by 6 bases and 10 bases, with 10 bases remaining between them. Germline V CDR1 and CDR2: SEHNR, FQNEAQ (reference sequence). The CDR3 runs 11 residues. The CDR3 DNA reads as TGTGCCAGCAGTTTGCCCGGGGAGCAGTTCTTC. Translation: CASSLPGEQFF.

Only a few counts were recorded for this clone. The CDR3 DNA sequence: TGCGCCAGCAGTGAGAGGGGGAGCTCCTACAATGAGCAGTTCTTC. As protein: CASSERGSSYNEQFF. This chain links TRBV10-1 with TRBJ2-1, with a possible D match to TRBD1 (6 bases). Trimming left V 2 bases short and J 0 bases short, with 8 bases between. The CDR3 sequence is 15 residues long. Germline V gene sequence: CDR1 WNHNN, CDR2 SYGVQD (reference sequence).

J is TRBJ2-7 and V is TRBV4-1; 10 positions agree with TRBD1. The J segment lost 5 bases and the V segment lost 3 bases, leaving 7 bases of the junction unmatched. This CDR3 has 15 amino acids. Germline V gene data show CDR1 as MGHRA and CDR2 as YSYEKL. The CDR3 reads CASSQAGTGVNEQYF. The CDR3 DNA is TGCGCCAGCAGCCAGGCCGGGACAGGGGTCAACGAGCAGTACTTC.

The chain combines TRBV6-1 with TRBJ1-5; weak D call: TRBD1 (6 bases). Germline values: CDR1 MNHNS, CDR2 SASEGT. The V end lost 8 bases, the J end lost 1 base, and 15 bases lay between the germline ends. The CDR3 has 15 residues. Here the CDR3 DNA reads TGTGCCAGCTGTATAACAGGGATGAGCAATCAGCCCCAGCATTTT. Protein product: CASCITGMSNQPQHF.

This clone was found once. The chain has TRBV6-5 and TRBJ2-7; the D gene is possibly TRBD1 (6 bases). The V end was cut by 4 bases, the J end by 7 bases, with 11 bases between. Germline CDR1 MNHEY, CDR2 SVGAGI. This CDR3 comprises 12 residues. For the CDR3, the DNA is TGTGCCAGCAGTTCTGGGGGCAGGGAGCAGTACTTC. As protein: CASSSGGREQYF.